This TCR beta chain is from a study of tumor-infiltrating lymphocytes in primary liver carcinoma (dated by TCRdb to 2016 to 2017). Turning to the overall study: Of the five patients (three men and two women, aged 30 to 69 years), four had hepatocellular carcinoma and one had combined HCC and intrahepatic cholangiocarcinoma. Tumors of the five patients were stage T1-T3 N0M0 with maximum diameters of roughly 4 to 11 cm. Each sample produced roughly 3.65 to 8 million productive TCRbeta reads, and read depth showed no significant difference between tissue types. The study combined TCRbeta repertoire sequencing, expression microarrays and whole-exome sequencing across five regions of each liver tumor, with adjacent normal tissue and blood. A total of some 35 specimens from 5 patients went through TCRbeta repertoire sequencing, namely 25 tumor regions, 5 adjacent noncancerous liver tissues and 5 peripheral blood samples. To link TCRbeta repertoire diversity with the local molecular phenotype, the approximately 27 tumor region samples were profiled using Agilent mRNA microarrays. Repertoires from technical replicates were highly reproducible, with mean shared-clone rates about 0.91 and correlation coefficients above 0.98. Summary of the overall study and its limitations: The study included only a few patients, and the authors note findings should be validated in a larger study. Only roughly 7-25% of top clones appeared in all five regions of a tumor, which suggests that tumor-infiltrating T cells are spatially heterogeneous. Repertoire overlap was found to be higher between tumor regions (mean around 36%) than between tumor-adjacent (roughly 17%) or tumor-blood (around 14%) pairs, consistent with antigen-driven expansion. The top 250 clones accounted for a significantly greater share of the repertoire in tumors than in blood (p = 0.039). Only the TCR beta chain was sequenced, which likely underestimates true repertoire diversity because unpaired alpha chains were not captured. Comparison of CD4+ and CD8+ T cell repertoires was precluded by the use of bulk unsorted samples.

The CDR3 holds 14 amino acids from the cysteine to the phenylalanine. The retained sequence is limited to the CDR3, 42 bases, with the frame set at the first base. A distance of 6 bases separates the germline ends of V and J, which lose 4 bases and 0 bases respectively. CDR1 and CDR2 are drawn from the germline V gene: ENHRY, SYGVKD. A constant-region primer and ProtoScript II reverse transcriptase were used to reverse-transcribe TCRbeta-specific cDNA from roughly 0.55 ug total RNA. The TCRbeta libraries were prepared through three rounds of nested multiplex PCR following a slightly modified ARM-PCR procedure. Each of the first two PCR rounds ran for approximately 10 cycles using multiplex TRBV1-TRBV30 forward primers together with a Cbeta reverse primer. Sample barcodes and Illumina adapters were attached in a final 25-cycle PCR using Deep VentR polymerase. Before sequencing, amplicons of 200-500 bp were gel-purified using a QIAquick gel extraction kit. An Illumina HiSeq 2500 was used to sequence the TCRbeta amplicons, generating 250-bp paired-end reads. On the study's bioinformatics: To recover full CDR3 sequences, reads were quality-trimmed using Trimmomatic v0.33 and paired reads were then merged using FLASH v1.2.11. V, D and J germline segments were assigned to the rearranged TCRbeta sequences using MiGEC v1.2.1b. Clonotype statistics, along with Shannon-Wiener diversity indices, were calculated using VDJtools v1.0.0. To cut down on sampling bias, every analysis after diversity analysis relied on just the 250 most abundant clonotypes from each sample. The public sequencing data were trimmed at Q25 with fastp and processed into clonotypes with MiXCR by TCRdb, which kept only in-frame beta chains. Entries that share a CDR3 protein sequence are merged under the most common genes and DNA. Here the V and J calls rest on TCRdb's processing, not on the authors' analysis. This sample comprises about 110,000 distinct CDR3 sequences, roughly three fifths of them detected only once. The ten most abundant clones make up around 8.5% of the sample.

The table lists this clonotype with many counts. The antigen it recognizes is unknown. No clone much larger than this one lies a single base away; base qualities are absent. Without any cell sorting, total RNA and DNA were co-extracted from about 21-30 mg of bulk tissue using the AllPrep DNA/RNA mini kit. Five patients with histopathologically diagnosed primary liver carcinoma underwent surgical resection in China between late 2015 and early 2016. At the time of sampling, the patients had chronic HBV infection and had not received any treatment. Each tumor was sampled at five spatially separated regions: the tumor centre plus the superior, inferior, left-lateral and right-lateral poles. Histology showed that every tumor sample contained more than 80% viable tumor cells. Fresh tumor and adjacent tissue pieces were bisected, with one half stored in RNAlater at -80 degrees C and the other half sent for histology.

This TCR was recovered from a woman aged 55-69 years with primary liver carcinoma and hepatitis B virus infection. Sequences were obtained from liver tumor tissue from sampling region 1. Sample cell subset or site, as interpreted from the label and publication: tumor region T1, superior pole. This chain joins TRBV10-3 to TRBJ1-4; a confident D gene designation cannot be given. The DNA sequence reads TGTGCCATCAGTGCGGGTGCAACTAATGAAAAACTGTTTTTT. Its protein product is CAISAGATNEKLFF.